This TCR beta chain was identified in a study of cytomegalovirus exposure and HLA in healthy donors. Study-level results: Reported results showed that the classifier diagnosed cytomegalovirus status with high specificity and sensitivity.

Researchers ran the PCR with 60 Vbeta and 13 Jbeta primers. In the study's own analysis: Unique TCR beta chains totaled about 73 million in a later count, with roughly 10 million of them shared. This table comes from immunoSEQ multiplex PCR, and its TCRdb copy is limited to in-frame clones, with some not included. V and J calls and clone size are those listed in that table; D and trimming were worked out from the DNA. The repertoire has tens of thousands of clones, approximately 86% of them found once; the top ten carry 10% to 13%. Regarding this clone: Its antigen remains unknown.

The germline gives CDR1 LNHDA, CDR2 SQIVND (reference sequence). Trimming removed 6 bases at V and 0 bases at J, with 8 bases between. This CDR3 region has 14 residues. This chain joins TRBV19 and TRBJ2-2; D possibly corresponds to TRBD2 (5 bases). This TCR came from a young woman in good health and CMV-seropositive. The sequencing sample was made of PBMCs. The CDR3 DNA follows: TGTGCCAGTAGATCACTAGCGAACACCGGGGAGCTGTTTTTT. Translated, it gives CASRSLANTGELFF.